This T cell receptor (beta chain) is from a study of T cell changes during pregnancy in multiple sclerosis. Data came from immunoSEQ multiplex PCR; TCRdb stores just in-frame clones and leaves some out. The sample includes around 71,000 clones, 85% to 95% seen only once; the top ten take approximately 1.1%. Germline V CDR1 and CDR2: MNHEY, SMNVEV (reference sequence). The CDR3 sequence is 13 residues long. V lost 3 bases to trimming and J lost 4 bases, with 9 bases between them. This clone was observed a handful of times. Sequenced material: peripheral blood, taken in the third trimester of pregnancy. The sequence derives from a female donor with multiple sclerosis, enrolled in a pregnancy study. The chain couples TRBV27 to TRBJ1-1; no clear D. The CDR3 DNA reads TGTGCCAGCAGTTTTGAGGCAGCCACTGAAGCTTTCTTT. Protein: CASSFEAATEAFF.